This section outlines one T cell receptor beta chain sequence together with its context. The entry originates in a study of T cells after yellow fever vaccination. Each CDR3 protein is one row after TCRdb ran MiXCR on the 5' RACE reads. The sample records around 350,000 distinct CDR3 sequences, 6% to 8% being singletons. The length of the CDR3 is 16 residues. V lost 0 bases and J lost 3; bases outside the gene matches: 3. Per the germline V gene, CDR1 is LGHNA and CDR2 is YNFKEQ. The source material was PBMCs, sampled 5 days after the yellow fever booster vaccination. The chain uses TRBV4-2 and TRBJ2-1, with 9 bases lining up with TRBD2. The receptor was isolated from a man in his thirties or forties who received the YFV17D yellow fever vaccine. DNA of the CDR3: TGTGCCAGCAGCCAAGACCTAGCGGGGAACTACAATGAGCAGTTCTTC. It is translated as CASSQDLAGNYNEQFF.